The entry below describes one TCR beta chain. Its antigen is not identified. Clones were read by immunoSEQ multiplex PCR, and TCRdb kept only the in-frame ones, dropping some. This table has tens of thousands of clones, roughly nine tenths appearing once. The germline gives CDR1 LNHDA, CDR2 SQIVND (reference sequence). The CDR3 length is 15 residues. The ends lost 5 bases at V and 7 bases at J; junction bases unmatched: 13. The sample originates from a study of Tregs in tolerant kidney transplant recipients. Related graft donors supplied nonmyeloablative bone marrow transplants, and mixed chimerism was transient. Thawed PBMCs were FACS-sorted into unstimulated CD4+CD25+CD127- regulatory T cells, CD4+CD25- non-regulatory cells, CD4 and CD8 cells. Study results and caveats: Nucleotide sequences could not be compared across some patients' samples due to primer changes. The most relevant donor-specific Treg TCRbeta repertoire apparently came from expansion with activated donor B cells. Biological reproducibility was not directly addressed in this study.

The V gene is TRBV19, the J gene TRBJ2-7, with 8 bases that match TRBD1. This clonotype originated in a human patient who received a combined kidney and bone marrow transplant. Some T cells may be supplied by the graft donor. This sample comprised CD4+ T cells from blood (PBMCs), obtained 24 months after the transplant. The CDR3 DNA is TGTGCCAGTAGTCAGCAGACAGGGGCCGTCGGAGAGCAGTACTTC. This sequence encodes CASSQQTGAVGEQYF.